The 17 T cell receptor beta chains listed next were all sequenced from one sample in a study of PD-L1 blockade in urothelial cancer. The protocol was immunoSEQ multiplex PCR, while the TCRdb copy is restricted to in-frame clones and leaves out a portion. The repertoire holds tens of thousands of clones, with 80% to 85% as singletons. Specified time point: pretreatment peripheral blood. The material sequenced was PBMCs, taken around atezolizumab (anti-PD-L1) treatment. All receptors come from a woman aged 70-85 years with urothelial cancer.

This chain connects TRBV7-9 to TRBJ2-3; a weak D match, TRBD1 (5 bases). Germline V gene data show CDR1 as SEHNR and CDR2 as FQNEAQ (reference sequence). The V end lost 5 bases, the J end lost 2 bases, and 11 bases lay between the germline ends. The CDR3 contains 14 residues. CDR3 region: CASSPDRYTDTQYF. The CDR3 DNA is TGTGCCAGCAGCCCCGACAGATACACAGATACGCAGTATTTT. Using reference TRBV7-9 and TRBJ2-3 for the parts outside the CDR3, the full variable domain is DTGVSQNPRHKITKRGQNVTFRCDPISEHNRLYWYRQTLGQGPEFLTYFQNEAQLEKSRLLSDRFSAERPKGSFSTLEIQRTEQGDSAMYLCASSPDRYTDTQYFGPGTRLTVL.

The chain carries TRBV4-3 and TRBJ1-1; D unclear. This CDR3 is built from 13 residues. Trimming left V 1 base short and J 3 bases short, with 6 bases between. In germline, CDR1 is LGHNA, CDR2 YSLEER. The CDR3 protein is CASSQVRDTEAFF. In nucleotides, the CDR3 is TGCGCCAGCAGCCAAGTGAGGGACACTGAAGCTTTCTTT.

This chain links TRBV7-2 with TRBJ2-2, with 7 bases matching TRBD2. The germline V gene encodes CDR1 SGHTA and CDR2 FQGNSA. The CDR3 sequence is 16 residues long. The V and J ends lost 3 bases and 7 bases, in that order; junction bases with no gene match: 11. The CDR3 is CASSFFAGEVVGELFF. The CDR3 region has the DNA TGTGCCAGCAGCTTTTTCGCGGGAGAGGTTGTCGGGGAGCTGTTTTTT.

The chain is built from TRBV27 and TRBJ2-3, with 12 bases matching TRBD1. Looked up from germline, CDR1 is MNHEY and CDR2 is SMNVEV (reference sequence). The CDR3 is 15 residues long. Trimming removed 5 bases from V and 4 bases from J; junction bases left unmatched: 4. The DNA of the CDR3 is TGTGCCAGCAGTCCCGGGACAGGGGGCGCAGATACGCAGTATTTT. This encodes CASSPGTGGADTQYF.

The chain carries TRBV6-1 and TRBJ1-2; D perhaps matches TRBD1 (6 bases). The CDR3 is made up of 13 amino acids. V shed 10 bases and J shed 0 bases, with 12 bases lying between them. CDR1 is MNHNS, CDR2 SASEGT, per germline. CDR3 DNA sequence: TGTGCCACTAAGCCAGGGGCTAACTATGGCTACACCTTC. Protein sequence: CATKPGANYGYTF.

The chain carries TRBV11-2 and TRBJ2-7, with D possibly TRBD1 on 6 matching bases. CDR3 length: 13 amino acids. Trimming removed 1 base from V and 3 bases from J, with 7 bases in between. Germline CDR1 reads SGHAT; CDR2 reads FQNNGV. The CDR3 is CASSLVGGYEQYF. CDR3 in DNA: TGTGCCAGCAGCTTAGTAGGGGGCTACGAGCAGTACTTC. Variable domain in full (rest from reference TRBV11-2 and TRBJ2-7): EAGVAQSPRYKIIEKRQSVAFWCNPISGHATLYWYQQILGQGPKLLIQFQNNGVVDDSQLPKDRFSAERLKGVDSTLKIQPAKLEDSAVYLCASSLVGGYEQYFGPGTRLTVT.

The chain recombines TRBV6-5 with TRBJ1-2; TRBD1 aligns across 10 bases. Germline V gives CDR1 MNHEY, CDR2 SVGAGI. This CDR3 comprises 16 residues. Trimming took 0 bases from V and 0 from J; bases not matched to a gene: 1. The CDR3 nucleotides are TGTGCCAGCAGTTACTCTGGGACAGGGGCTAACTATGGCTACACCTTC. Its protein is CASSYSGTGANYGYTF.

The chain links TRBV10-1 to TRBJ2-3; the match to TRBD2 covers 16 bases. Germline V gives CDR1 WNHNN, CDR2 SYGVQD (reference sequence). The CDR3 runs 17 residues. With 8 bases clipped from V and 4 bases from J, the junction kept 9 bases outside the gene matches. CDR3 in amino acids: CASDGTSGGARADTQYF. The CDR3, as DNA: TGCGCCAGCGACGGGACTAGCGGGGGGGCGAGGGCAGATACGCAGTATTTT.

This chain links TRBV6-5 with TRBJ2-1, with no clear D. Trimming left V 8 bases short and J 10 bases short, with 12 bases between. The CDR3 consists of 11 residues. The V gene's germline CDR1 is MNHEY and CDR2 SVGAGI. CDR3 nucleotide sequence: TGTGCCAGCTCACAGAGAGAAGAGCAGTTCTTC. Residues: CASSQREEQFF.

This chain joins TRBV6-6 and TRBJ2-7, with D perhaps matching TRBD1 (5 bases). Trimming removed 5 bases at V and 0 bases at J, with 17 bases between. The CDR3 is 16 amino acids. Germline CDR1 and CDR2: MNHNY and SVGAGI (reference sequence). The CDR3 DNA is TGTGCCAGCAGTCCCCACAGGACACTCCGCTCCTACGAGCAGTACTTC. The encoded protein is CASSPHRTLRSYEQYF.

The CDR3 DNA is TGTGCCTGGAGTAGCCCCGGAGGGTCCGGGGAGCTGTTTTTT. It specifies CAWSSPGGSGELFF. The gene calls are TRBV30 and TRBJ2-2, with a possible D match to TRBD2 (6 bases). V was trimmed by 2 bases and J by 6 bases, leaving 13 bases between them. Germline V gene data show CDR1 as GTSNPN and CDR2 as SVGIG (reference sequence). CDR3 length: 14 amino acids. Looking up the rest from reference TRBV30 and TRBJ2-2 gives the full variable domain: SQTIHQWPATLVQPVGSPLSLECTVEGTSNPNLYWYRQAAGRGLQLLFYSVGIGQISSEVPQNLSASRPQDRQFILSSKKLLLSDSGFYLCAWSSPGGSGELFFGEGSRLTVL.

The gene calls are TRBV28 and TRBJ2-1; 14 bases are a match to TRBD2. This CDR3 has 17 residues. With 6 bases clipped from V and 9 bases from J, the junction kept 13 bases outside the gene matches. Germline V gene data show CDR1 as MDHEN and CDR2 as SYDVKM. The CDR3 is CASRLTSGRAKHTEQFF. The CDR3 bases are TGTGCCAGCAGACTGACTAGCGGGAGGGCTAAGCACACTGAGCAGTTCTTC.

The chain couples TRBV27 to TRBJ2-2, with TRBD1 matching over 7 bases. Per the germline V gene, CDR1 is MNHEY and CDR2 is SMNVEV (reference sequence). The CDR3 consists of 14 residues. The J segment lost 4 bases and the V segment lost 6 bases, leaving 5 bases of the junction unmatched. Here the CDR3 reads CASSQGQFTGELFF. The DNA of the CDR3 is TGTGCCAGCAGCCAGGGACAGTTCACCGGGGAGCTGTTTTTT.

The chain is built from TRBV5-1 and TRBJ2-7, with D perhaps matching TRBD1 (6 bases). The CDR3 runs to 15 residues. Germline-derived CDR1 and CDR2 are SGHRS and YFSETQ. Trimming cost V 0 bases and J 3 bases, with 13 bases left between them. The CDR3 bases are TGCGCCAGCAGCTTGGATACAGGGCTCATCTACGAGCAGTACTTC. Protein: CASSLDTGLIYEQYF.

This clone has more than one count but fewer than ten. This chain links TRBV11-2 with TRBJ2-5, with a possible D match to TRBD2 (5 bases). The CDR3 consists of 14 residues. Germline CDR1 reads SGHAT; CDR2 reads FQNNGV. The V and J ends lost 1 base and 1 base respectively, with 7 bases between them. CDR3 residues: CASSLGAGQETQYF. Written as DNA, the CDR3 is TGTGCCAGCAGCTTAGGGGCGGGCCAAGAGACCCAGTACTTC. The variable domain in full, completed from reference TRBV11-2 and TRBJ2-5, reads EAGVAQSPRYKIIEKRQSVAFWCNPISGHATLYWYQQILGQGPKLLIQFQNNGVVDDSQLPKDRFSAERLKGVDSTLKIQPAKLEDSAVYLCASSLGAGQETQYFGPGTRLLVL.

The CDR3 DNA is TGTGCCAGTAACGAAGGTGGGACACAGATCGTAGGTGAGCAGTTCTTC. Protein: CASNEGGTQIVGEQFF. The chain uses TRBV19 and TRBJ2-1; perhaps TRBD1 as D (6 bases). CDR1 and CDR2 from the germline V gene are LNHDA and SQIVND (reference sequence). CDR3 length equals 16 residues. V was cut by 7 bases and J by 9 bases, with 25 bases left in between.

CDR3 in DNA: TGTGCCTGGAGCCCGGGTAGCAATCAGCCCCAGCATTTT. Encoded protein: CAWSPGSNQPQHF. This chain links TRBV30 with TRBJ1-5; D is unclear. The CDR3 runs 13 residues. The V end was cut by 3 bases, the J end by 0 bases, with 6 bases between. Looked up from germline, CDR1 is GTSNPN and CDR2 is SVGIG (reference sequence).